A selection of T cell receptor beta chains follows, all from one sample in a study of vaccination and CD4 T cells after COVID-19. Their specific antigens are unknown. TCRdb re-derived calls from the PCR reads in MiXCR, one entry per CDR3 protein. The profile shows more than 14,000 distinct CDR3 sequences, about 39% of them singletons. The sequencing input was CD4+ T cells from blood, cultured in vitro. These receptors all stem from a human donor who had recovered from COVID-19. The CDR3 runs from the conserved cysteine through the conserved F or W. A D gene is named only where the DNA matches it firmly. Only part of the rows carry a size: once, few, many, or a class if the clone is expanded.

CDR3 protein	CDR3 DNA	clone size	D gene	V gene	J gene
CTSTGNSPLHF	TGCACCTCAACAGGTAATTCACCCCTCCACTTT	NA	NA	TRBV1	TRBJ1-6
CASRRAYGTGFNEQYF	TGTGCCAGCAGGCGTGCCTACGGGACAGGGTTTAATGAGCAGTACTTC	once	TRBD1	TRBV6-1	TRBJ2-7
CATSEQGAGANVLTF	TGTGCCACCAGTGAACAGGGGGCTGGGGCCAACGTCCTGACTTTC	NA	TRBD1	TRBV24-1	TRBJ2-6
CSGNRGLGETQYF	TGCAGTGGAAACAGGGGGCTCGGAGAGACCCAGTACTTC	few	TRBD1	TRBV20-1	TRBJ2-5
CASIKRLGTEAFF	TGTGCCAGTATCAAAAGGCTGGGCACTGAAGCTTTCTTT	NA	NA	TRBV19	TRBJ1-1
CSARDNVQVQETQYF	TGCAGTGCTAGAGATAATGTCCAAGTCCAAGAGACCCAGTACTTC	NA	NA	TRBV20-1	TRBJ2-5
CASTRSQANTEAFF	TGTGCCAGCACTCGATCCCAGGCGAACACTGAAGCTTTCTTT	NA	NA	TRBV6-1	TRBJ1-1
CASSFSRGDGYTF	TGCGCCAGCAGTTTTTCTCGGGGGGACGGCTACACCTTC	few	NA	TRBV5-1	TRBJ1-2
CATSDPRTGNGYTF	TGTGCCACCAGTGATCCCAGGACAGGGAATGGCTACACCTTC	NA	TRBD1	TRBV24-1	TRBJ1-2
CASSLVIAGTGELFF	TGTGCCAGCAGCTTAGTAATAGCGGGAACCGGGGAGCTGTTTTTT	NA	TRBD2	TRBV7-2	TRBJ2-2
CASSPGQRRWNGYTF	TGTGCCAGCTCCCCCGGACAACGGAGGTGGAATGGCTACACCTTC	few	NA	TRBV19	TRBJ1-2
CASSSHRGSTDTQYF	TGTGCCAGCAGTTCCCACAGGGGTAGCACAGATACGCAGTATTTT	NA	TRBD1	TRBV6-2/TRBV6-3	TRBJ2-3
CASSSQQVYEQYF	TGTGCCAGCTCATCCCAGCAGGTCTACGAGCAGTACTTC	NA	NA	TRBV18	TRBJ2-7
CASTKRGTGSYEQYF	TGTGCCAGTACTAAAAGGGGGACAGGGAGCTACGAGCAGTACTTC	few	TRBD1	TRBV19	TRBJ2-7
CASRQTENTGELFF	TGCGCCAGCAGACAGACGGAGAACACCGGGGAGCTGTTTTTT	NA	NA	TRBV10-1	TRBJ2-2
CASKNSWLAGTDTQYF	TGTGCCAGCAAAAACTCGTGGCTAGCGGGGACAGATACGCAGTATTTT	few	TRBD2	TRBV27	TRBJ2-3
CASSQDKESYYGYTF	TGCGCCAGCAGCCAAGATAAAGAATCTTACTATGGCTACACCTTC	NA	NA	TRBV4-3	TRBJ1-2
CATSREQLLAFF	TGTGCCACCAGCAGGGAGCAGCTTCTGGCTTTCTTT	few	NA	TRBV15	TRBJ1-1
CASSIAGRGRYEQYF	TGTGCCAGTAGTATAGCAGGCAGGGGGAGATACGAGCAGTACTTC	NA	TRBD1	TRBV19	TRBJ2-7
CASSNRRRGGVSPLHF	TGTGCCAGCAGCAATAGAAGACGGGGTGGGGTATCACCCCTCCACTTT	NA	NA	TRBV6-1	TRBJ1-6
CATSRDRSPNEKLFF	TGTGCCACCAGCAGGGACAGGAGTCCTAATGAAAAACTGTTTTTT	NA	TRBD1	TRBV15	TRBJ1-4
CASSRTGWLAGYTF	TGTGCCAGCAGTAGGACAGGGTGGCTGGCGGGCTACACCTTC	few	TRBD1	TRBV27	TRBJ1-2
CASSPGTSGYNEQFF	TGCGCCAGCAGTCCCGGGACTAGCGGGTACAATGAGCAGTTCTTC	once	TRBD2	TRBV4-1	TRBJ2-1
CASRGTSGGALEQYF	TGTGCCAGCAGGGGGACTAGCGGGGGGGCCCTCGAGCAGTACTTC	NA	TRBD2	TRBV12-3/TRBV12-4	TRBJ2-7
CASSEQPTVGNEQFF	TGTGCCAGCAGTGAACAGCCCACGGTCGGCAATGAGCAGTTCTTC	NA	NA	TRBV6-4	TRBJ2-1
CATSRGGSYGYTF	TGTGCCACCAGCAGGGGGGGAAGCTATGGCTACACCTTC	NA	NA	TRBV15	TRBJ1-2
CASSPGQGAWENTEAFF	TGTGCCAGCAGTCCGGGACAGGGGGCATGGGAGAACACTGAAGCTTTCTTT	few	TRBD1	TRBV27	TRBJ1-1
CSARKTSQETQYF	TGCAGTGCTAGAAAGACATCCCAAGAGACCCAGTACTTC	NA	NA	TRBV20-1	TRBJ2-5
CATKGMAGTTYEQYF	TGTGCCACCAAGGGGATGGCGGGGACGACCTACGAGCAGTACTTC	NA	NA	TRBV24-1	TRBJ2-7
CAWSVKFRTDTQYF	TGTGCCTGGAGTGTGAAGTTCCGCACAGATACGCAGTATTTT	NA	NA	TRBV30	TRBJ2-3
CASSSEAERTGELFF	TGTGCCAGCAGCTCGGAGGCGGAGCGGACCGGGGAGCTGTTTTTT	NA	NA	TRBV9	TRBJ2-2
CASSSPGLINTEAFF	TGTGCCAGCAGCTCACCAGGTTTAATTAACACTGAAGCTTTCTTT	NA	NA	TRBV5-4	TRBJ1-1
CASSLSLGQAPGDTQYF	TGTGCCAGCAGTTTATCTCTCGGACAGGCCCCGGGGGATACGCAGTATTTT	once	TRBD1	TRBV27	TRBJ2-3
CASSPGGQSRGYTF	TGTGCCAGCTCACCGGGGGGACAGAGCCGTGGCTACACCTTC	NA	TRBD1	TRBV18	TRBJ1-2
CASSRGTRLTYEQYF	TGTGCCAGCAGCCGGGGAACAAGACTGACCTACGAGCAGTACTTC	NA	NA	TRBV6-1	TRBJ2-7
CASSLTGPNYNYGYTF	TGTGCCAGCAGTTTGACAGGCCCGAACTATAACTATGGCTACACCTTC	NA	NA	TRBV28	TRBJ1-2
CASSDDEGSGANVLTF	TGTGCCAGCAGTGACGATGAAGGCTCTGGGGCCAACGTCCTGACTTTC	few	NA	TRBV2	TRBJ2-6
CASSLGMNTEAFF	TGTGCCAGCAGCTTAGGGATGAACACTGAAGCTTTCTTT	NA	NA	TRBV7-8	TRBJ1-1
CSAPRGSETQYF	TGCAGTGCCCCCCGAGGGTCAGAGACCCAGTACTTC	few	NA	TRBV20-1	TRBJ2-5
CASSLRDRALMNTEAFF	TGTGCCAGCAGCCTCCGGGACAGGGCTCTCATGAACACTGAAGCTTTCTTT	NA	TRBD1	TRBV7-8	TRBJ1-1